This T cell receptor beta chain was identified in a study of spatial heterogeneity in lung cancer. Time point defined: sample taken at primary tumor resection. Whole RNA was taken from tumor, nontumor lung or frozen PBMC; it was then sequenced unsorted. Untreated early-stage non-small cell lung cancer patients, roughly 72 in total, were the donors. The CDR3 is 13 amino acids. Germline V gene data show CDR1 as DFQATT and CDR2 as SNEGSKA (reference sequence). Single TCR cDNA molecules each had their own unique molecular identifier. A single record per CDR3 protein comes from TCRdb applying MiXCR to the 5' RACE reads. Altogether around 75,000 distinct CDR3 sequences are present, roughly 15% being singletons, with the ten largest covering 7.2%.

Sequences were derived from PBMCs, sampled at surgery. This TCR was recovered from a male donor with early-stage non-small cell lung cancer. This chain uses TRBV20-1 with TRBJ1-1; D unclear. DNA of the CDR3: TGCAGAGCCCCGAAAGGTTCGAACACTGAAGCTTTCTTT. It yields the protein CRAPKGSNTEAFF.